This T cell receptor beta chain was profiled in a study of shared clonotypes between healthy human individuals. Study findings and constraints: Only blood was sampled, and tissue TCR repertoires likely differ from blood ones. Rarefaction curves obtained for sorted subsets showed sequencing incomplete despite large depth. Naive CD4 clonotypes were shared across a few donors at 4% to 5%.

The data were produced by immunoSEQ multiplex PCR, yet TCRdb's version contains in-frame clones alone and is incomplete. The sample carries about 960,000 clones, more than 75% recorded once. Trimming shortened V by 2 bases and J by 7 bases, and 11 bases separated the two germline ends. This CDR3 region has 13 residues. Germline V lookup: CDR1 SEHNR, CDR2 FQNEAQ (reference sequence). On this clone: Antigen unknown.

The chain has TRBV7-9 and TRBJ2-5; D ambiguous. The receptor comes from a man between 18 and 29 years old in good health. The specimen sequenced was memory CD4+ T cells sorted from blood. Subset: CD45RA-negative fraction. CDR3 amino acids: CASSLTPGGTQYF. The CDR3 nucleotides are TGTGCCAGCAGCTTAACGCCAGGCGGGACCCAGTACTTC.